This entry is about one T cell receptor beta chain. The antigen is undetermined. CDR1 is SGHVS and CDR2 is FNYEAQ in the germline V gene. V lost 4 bases and J 4 bases, leaving 16 bases between the germline ends. CDR3 size: 16 residues. This sample is part of a study of beta chain features in type 1 diabetes. The wider study: Patients shared similar age, gender and cell yields with healthy donors. Sorted cells, approximately 100,000,000 in number, were examined across all samples. General study findings and limits: When VDJ junctions were examined, type 1 diabetes patients showed fewer insertions and more deletions.

Every isolated RNA sample was fully reverse transcribed, so sequencing captured expressed TCRB transcripts. Clones were sequenced by immunoSEQ multiplex PCR, and TCRdb holds only the in-frame ones, with some missing. This table holds hundreds of thousands of clones, about 10% found once. Purity exceeding 98% was reached by all sorted populations. This receptor was taken from a woman under 30 in good health. The genes are TRBV7-6 and TRBJ2-2; D ambiguous. Sequenced: naive CD4+ T cells from blood. The CDR3: CASSYASLGRTGELFF. The CDR3 DNA is TGTGCCAGCAGCTACGCCTCGTTAGGGCGCACCGGGGAGCTGTTTTTT.